The TCR beta chain under discussion was sequenced for a study of T cell responses to AZD1222 COVID-19 vaccine (dated by TCRdb to the early 2020s). Regarding the complete study: TCR sequencing was performed for roughly 250 trial participants, of whom around 200 were given two doses of AZD1222 and 26 were given two doses of MenACWY control vaccine. Trial participants were enrolled by age into 18-55, 56-69 and 70-plus year subgroups, with about 150, 28 and 57 TCR-sequenced participants respectively. Paper-wide results and their limitations: The whole spike protein was spanned by vaccine-associated CD4 TCRs, and dominant responses were seen in regions 160-218 and 743-854. Because no samples from the day 14 peak response were available, repertoires could be characterized only after the peak T cell response. A significant rise in spike-specific TCR breadth and depth was observed after two AZD1222 doses relative to day 0 and relative to MenACWY recipients. The 56-69-year group was small, and its depth increase did not reach significance, likely because of low power. Reportedly, close to half of the unique spike-specific TCRs recognized epitopes lying outside the regions that are mutated in the B.1.351 and B.1.1.7 variants. Conclusions about previously exposed vaccinees are limited, since just five or six AZD1222 recipients were seropositive for SARS-CoV-2 at baseline. Participants were mostly white British, with more females than males. The authors suggested clonal diversity may have been underestimated.

Turning to this clone: No cognate antigen has been identified for it. Base quality data are lacking; no much larger clone is found one base away.

The time point label corresponds to: baseline before first vaccination. The label giving this sample's treatment or condition can be read as: meningococcal conjugate vaccine given as trial control. The vaccinee samples were drawn from two UK trials, COV001 and COV002, one of which was a single-blind randomized controlled phase 2/3 trial testing AZD1222 (ChAdOx1 nCoV-19) in healthy adults. For TCRbeta chain sequencing, PBMC samples were collected from trial participants at day 0 and at day 28 after the second dose. The CDR3 starts with the cysteine, ends with the phenylalanine, and has 16 residues. Of the read, only the CDR3 DNA is kept; its 48 bases are in frame from base 1. Taken from the germline V gene, the CDR1 and CDR2 loops are SGHRS and YFSETQ. Clipping removes 4 bases from V and 4 bases from J, with 9 as the unmatched junction base count. The CDR3 regions of human TCRbeta chains were analyzed by immunosequencing. In the original analysis: Repertoire TCRs were checked for matches against a reference library of SARS-CoV-2-specific TCRs that had been generated using the MIRA antigen-specificity platform. Breadth was defined as the fraction of unique TCRs that were SARS-CoV-2-associated, and depth was defined as the fraction of total T cells that were SARS-CoV-2-associated. Using the MIRA data, each spike-specific TCR was mapped to the spike region that the TCR reacts to and placed in a CD4 or CD8 class. Log10-transformed breadth and depth values were compared by one-way ANOVA with Sidak's multiple comparisons tests. TCRdb provides this immuneACCESS table in a form limited to in-frame rearrangements. Some clones are lacking; in checked studies, under half of them reflect an unresolved V gene, and why the rest are absent is not known. V, J and clone size derive from that table, while D and trimming were established from the DNA sequence. This sample gives 120,000 or so clones in total; about 92% of them show up just once. The ten largest clonotypes hold 4% to 5.5% of the sample.

This receptor chain uses TRBV5-1 and TRBJ2-3; 10 bases in between match TRBD1. The receptor's source is an adult in good health. Sequencing was performed on peripheral blood, taken on day 0 of MenACWY control vaccination. The CDR3 region: CASSGDTGQGSDTQYF. The nucleotide sequence is given as TGCGCCAGCAGCGGGGATACGGGACAGGGGTCAGATACGCAGTATTTT. With the rest looked up from the reference TRBV5-1 and TRBJ2-3 genes rather than sequenced, the full variable domain is KAGVTQTPRYLIKTRGQQVTLSCSPISGHRSVSWYQQTPGQGLQFLFEYFSETQRNKGNFPGRFSGRQFSNSRSEMNVSTLELGDSALYLCASSGDTGQGSDTQYFGPGTRLTVL.